This is a list of T cell receptor beta chains from one sample in a study of T cells in Graves' hyperthyroidism and ophthalmopathy. TCRdb itself ran the multiplex PCR reads through MiXCR, one entry per CDR3 protein. This table has around 690,000 distinct CDR3 sequences, 17% appearing once. The sequenced sample was blood. Every receptor here comes from a man aged 50 to 59 with Graves' hyperthyroidism. CDR3s include the opening cysteine and the closing phenylalanine or tryptophan. The order of the fields is CDR3 protein, CDR3 DNA, V gene, J gene, clone size, D gene. A D gene is named only where the DNA matches it firmly. Clone size is stated in some rows and not others, as once, few, many or a class when expanded.

CDR3aa: CASSLGGSALETQYF
CDR3nt: TGCGCCAGCAGCTTGGGGGGGAGTGCTCTAGAGACCCAGTACTTC
v_gene: TRBV5-1
j_gene: TRBJ2-5
abundance: -
d_gene: -

CDR3aa: CASSAGRNTEAFF
CDR3nt: TGTGCCAGCAGCGCGGGACGGAACACTGAAGCTTTCTTT
v_gene: TRBV5-4
j_gene: TRBJ1-1
abundance: few
d_gene: -

CDR3aa: CALPLATDQPQHF
CDR3nt: TGTGCCCTCCCTTTAGCCACCGATCAGCCCCAGCATTTT
v_gene: TRBV7-3
j_gene: TRBJ1-5
abundance: -
d_gene: -

CDR3aa: CSADDRSLEAFF
CDR3nt: TGCAGTGCCGACGACAGAAGTCTTGAAGCTTTCTTT
v_gene: TRBV20-1
j_gene: TRBJ1-1
abundance: once
d_gene: -

CDR3aa: CASSLNRANYNEQFF
CDR3nt: TGTGCCAGCAGCTTAAACAGGGCTAACTACAATGAGCAGTTCTTC
v_gene: TRBV7-2
j_gene: TRBJ2-1
abundance: -
d_gene: -

CDR3aa: CSAPGQGRDQPQHF
CDR3nt: TGCAGTGCTCCGGGACAGGGTCGGGATCAGCCCCAGCATTTT
v_gene: TRBV20-1
j_gene: TRBJ1-5
abundance: few
d_gene: TRBD1

CDR3aa: CASSLVPSAGPLDEQYF
CDR3nt: TGTGCCAGCAGTCTCGTCCCTTCGGCGGGCCCTTTGGACGAGCAGTACTTC
v_gene: TRBV10-3
j_gene: TRBJ2-7
abundance: -
d_gene: -

CDR3aa: CAISGVSQGVYEQYF
CDR3nt: TGTGCCATCAGTGGAGTCAGTCAGGGGGTTTACGAGCAGTACTTC
v_gene: TRBV10-3
j_gene: TRBJ2-7
abundance: many
d_gene: TRBD1

CDR3aa: CASSLAVQPQHF
CDR3nt: TGTGCCAGCAGTTTAGCCGTACAGCCCCAGCATTTT
v_gene: TRBV28
j_gene: TRBJ1-5
abundance: few
d_gene: -

CDR3aa: CASSPLSGRGRDEQFF
CDR3nt: TGTGCCAGCAGCCCGCTTAGCGGGAGGGGGAGGGATGAGCAGTTCTTC
v_gene: TRBV28
j_gene: TRBJ2-1
abundance: many
d_gene: TRBD2

CDR3aa: CASRLQNEQFF
CDR3nt: TGTGCCAGCAGGCTCCAGAATGAGCAGTTCTTC
v_gene: TRBV2
j_gene: TRBJ2-1
abundance: many
d_gene: -

CDR3aa: CASSQDRGRADYGYTF
CDR3nt: TGCGCCAGCAGCCAAGATCGCGGCAGGGCAGACTATGGCTACACCTTC
v_gene: TRBV4-3
j_gene: TRBJ1-2
abundance: -
d_gene: -

CDR3aa: CASSEQGTNTEAFF
CDR3nt: TGTGCCAGCAGTGAGCAGGGAACGAACACTGAAGCTTTCTTT
v_gene: TRBV2
j_gene: TRBJ1-1
abundance: many
d_gene: -

CDR3aa: CASSFRGARQPQHF
CDR3nt: TGTGCCAGCAGTTTTCGGGGGGCTCGACAGCCCCAGCATTTT
v_gene: TRBV27
j_gene: TRBJ1-5
abundance: -
d_gene: -

CDR3aa: CASSLIGGAYGYTF
CDR3nt: TGTGCCAGCAGTTTAATTGGGGGCGCCTATGGCTACACCTTC
v_gene: TRBV28
j_gene: TRBJ1-2
abundance: many
d_gene: -

CDR3aa: CASRTRASTGELFF
CDR3nt: TGTGCCAGCAGGACGAGGGCGAGCACCGGGGAGCTGTTTTTT
v_gene: TRBV7-3
j_gene: TRBJ2-2
abundance: few
d_gene: -

CDR3aa: CASSQTSGTSYEQYF
CDR3nt: TGTGCCAGCAGCCAAACTAGCGGAACCTCCTACGAGCAGTACTTC
v_gene: TRBV6-1
j_gene: TRBJ2-7
abundance: few
d_gene: TRBD2

CDR3aa: CASSLEVSGNTYTF
CDR3nt: TGTGCCAGCAGCTTAGAGGTGTCAGGCAATACCTACACCTTC
v_gene: TRBV7-9
j_gene: TRBJ1-2
abundance: few
d_gene: -

CDR3aa: CASSQVTANYGYTF
CDR3nt: TGTGCCAGCAGCCAAGTCACAGCTAACTATGGCTACACCTTC
v_gene: TRBV3-1
j_gene: TRBJ1-2
abundance: -
d_gene: -

CDR3aa: CASSLQGYGSGSAFF
CDR3nt: TGCGCCAGCAGCTTGCAGGGGTACGGATCTGGGTCAGCTTTCTTT
v_gene: TRBV5-1
j_gene: TRBJ1-1
abundance: -
d_gene: -

CDR3aa: CASSLVRGRYQETQYF
CDR3nt: TGTGCCAGCAGCTTAGTCCGGGGAAGATACCAAGAGACCCAGTACTTC
v_gene: TRBV13
j_gene: TRBJ2-5
abundance: -
d_gene: -

CDR3aa: CASRDTSFSTDTRYF
CDR3nt: TGTGCCAGCAGGGATACTAGCTTCTCCACAGATACGCGGTATTTT
v_gene: TRBV2
j_gene: TRBJ2-3
abundance: -
d_gene: -

CDR3aa: CASSGMDSTYQETQYF
CDR3nt: TGTGCCAGCAGTGGGATGGACAGTACTTACCAAGAGACCCAGTACTTC
v_gene: TRBV2
j_gene: TRBJ2-5
abundance: -
d_gene: -

CDR3aa: CASSLVFRGGYEQYF
CDR3nt: TGTGCCAGCAGCTTAGTCTTTCGGGGGGGATACGAGCAGTACTTC
v_gene: TRBV7-8
j_gene: TRBJ2-7
abundance: many
d_gene: TRBD2

CDR3aa: CASSQDRDPGTDTQYF
CDR3nt: TGTGCCAGCAGCCAAGACCGGGACCCCGGCACAGATACGCAGTATTTT
v_gene: TRBV14
j_gene: TRBJ2-3
abundance: -
d_gene: -

CDR3aa: CSVELAERSTDTQYF
CDR3nt: TGCAGCGTTGAACTTGCAGAGCGAAGCACAGATACGCAGTATTTT
v_gene: TRBV29-1
j_gene: TRBJ2-3
abundance: few
d_gene: -

CDR3aa: CASSLGGNPNEQYF
CDR3nt: TGCGCCAGCAGCTTGGGGGGCAACCCGAACGAGCAGTACTTC
v_gene: TRBV5-1
j_gene: TRBJ2-7
abundance: many
d_gene: -